Shown below are 16 T cell receptor beta chains from a single sample sequenced in a study. In TCRdb, the 5' RACE reads were re-called with MiXCR into one record per CDR3 protein. The data contain approximately 8,800 distinct CDR3 sequences, 52% of them singletons. Sequenced sample: memory CD4+ T cells sorted from a lymph node. The subset: memory CD4+ T cells, CD4+CD45RO+CD25-. Receptors originate from a female donor with breast cancer.

The V call is TRBV11-2, the J call TRBJ1-4; D unclear. V lost 2 bases to trimming and J lost 8 bases, with 9 bases between them. This CDR3 region has 13 residues. CDR1 is SGHAT and CDR2 is FQNNGV in the germline V gene. Written as DNA, the CDR3 is TGTGCCAGCAGCTTATCCTCGGGGGAAAAACTGTTTTTT. It specifies CASSLSSGEKLFF.

This sequence joins TRBV20-1 and TRBJ2-7, with 9 bases that match TRBD2. The CDR3 has 14 residues. Germline loops: CDR1 DFQATT, CDR2 SNEGSKA (reference sequence). After removal of 2 bases from V and 6 bases from J, the junction contained 8 bases not matched to a gene. CDR3 bases: TGCAGTGCTAGATCGGGACTAGCTTCCCCCGAGCAGTACTTC. This sequence encodes CSARSGLASPEQYF.

This rearrangement joins TRBV30 to TRBJ1-4, with D unclear. V was cut by 1 base and J by 6 bases, with 9 bases left in between. The CDR3 length is 13 residues. The germline CDR1 and CDR2 sequences are GTSNPN and SVGIG (reference sequence). The CDR3 DNA sequence: TGTGCCTGGAGTGGTGGGTTTGATGAAAAACTGTTTTTT. Translated: CAWSGGFDEKLFF.

Comments on this clonotype: This is likely a read error, given that the CDR3 carries no conserved phenylalanine or tryptophan at its end. The chain couples TRBV5-1 to TRBJ2-3; D is possibly TRBD1 (5 bases). Germline CDR1 reads SGHRS; CDR2 reads YFSETQ. V was pared by 4 bases and J by 3 bases, with 6 bases between. This CDR3 spans 12 amino acids. DNA for the CDR3: TGCGCCAGCAGCAAGGGGACAGATACGCAGTATTCT. Translating it yields CASSKGTDTQYS.

The chain links TRBV4-2 to TRBJ2-4; D is unresolved. The V gene's germline CDR1 is LGHNA and CDR2 YNFKEQ. The V and J ends lost 1 base and 0 bases respectively, with 7 bases between them. The CDR3 is 15 amino acids. CDR3 amino acids: CASSQASLAKNIQYF. CDR3 nucleotide sequence: TGTGCCAGCAGCCAAGCCAGCCTAGCCAAAAACATTCAGTACTTC.

In the case of this clonotype: The junction departs from germline at one end; a sequencing error may be responsible. The genes are TRBV7-7 and TRBJ2-1, with 8 bases identical to TRBD1. Germline lookup yields CDR1 SSHAT and CDR2 FNYEAQ (reference sequence). CDR3 length: 14 amino acids. CDR3 protein: CASSLAGQGSEQFF. The CDR3 nucleotides read TGTGCTAGCAGCTTAGCCGGACAGGGAAGTGAGCAGTTCTTC.

This clonotype was counted between two and nine times. This chain uses TRBV27 with TRBJ1-2, with a possible D match to TRBD1 (6 bases). This CDR3 has 14 residues. CDR1 MNHEY and CDR2 SMNVEV come from the germline V gene (reference sequence). V lost 5 bases and J lost 4, with 14 bases in between. CDR3 protein: CASSRAGTPYGYTF. The CDR3, as DNA: TGTGCCAGCAGTCGGGCCGGGACACCCTATGGCTACACCTTC.

This clonotype was counted a few times. The genes are TRBV6-6 and TRBJ1-3; D gene ambiguous. The CDR3 contains 16 residues. Per the germline V gene, CDR1 is MNHNY and CDR2 is SVGAGI (reference sequence). Trimming left V 0 bases short and J 0 bases short, with 9 bases between. In DNA form, the CDR3 reads TGTGCCAGCAGTTACTCGGCCGTTAACTCTGGAAACACCATATATTTT. Translation gives CASSYSAVNSGNTIYF.

The rearrangement uses TRBV30 and TRBJ2-7; 10 bases match TRBD1. The CDR3 has 13 residues. Germline V gene data show CDR1 as GTSNPN and CDR2 as SVGIG (reference sequence). The junction had 3 bases not matched to a gene; V was cut back by 4 bases and J by 3 bases. In DNA, the CDR3 is TGTGCCTGGAAAAGGACAGGGGGCTACGAGCAGTACTTC. It yields the protein CAWKRTGGYEQYF.

CDR3 DNA: TGTGCCAGCAGCTCCGGACAGTACGAGCAGTACTTC. Its protein product is CASSSGQYEQYF. The chain combines TRBV7-9 with TRBJ2-7; a possible D gene is TRBD1 (6 bases). The CDR3 is 12 residues long. Germline CDR1 reads SEHNR; CDR2 reads FQNEAQ (reference sequence). Trimming removed 4 bases from V and 4 bases from J, with 8 bases in between.

This clonotype was seen once. The CDR3 end shows no conserved phenylalanine or tryptophan, and so a read error is likely. V is TRBV14 and J is TRBJ1-2; D not certain. CDR1 SGHDN and CDR2 FVKESK come from the germline V gene. CDR3 length equals 14 residues. V was pared by 4 bases and J by 8 bases, with 17 bases between. The CDR3 here is CASSPKGRGRGYTL. The CDR3 coding sequence is TGTGCCAGCAGCCCAAAAGGCCGCGGGAGAGGCTACACCCTC.

The chain links TRBV5-1 to TRBJ1-1; D is undetermined. The V gene's germline CDR1 is SGHRS and CDR2 YFSETQ. V dropped 0 bases and J dropped 8 bases, with 11 bases sitting between them. The CDR3 totals 13 residues. CDR3 region: CASSLAVGNEAFF. Written as DNA, the CDR3 is TGCGCCAGCAGCTTGGCGGTGGGCAACGAAGCTTTCTTT.

This clonotype showed up just a few times. The chain carries TRBV4-1 and TRBJ1-5; weak D call: TRBD1 (6 bases). The V and J ends lost 0 bases and 6 bases respectively, with 9 bases between them. This CDR3 comprises 14 residues. From germline, CDR1 is MGHRA and CDR2 YSYEKL. DNA for the CDR3: TGCGCCAGCAGCCAAGAGTTCAGGGGTCAGCCCCAGCATTTT. This codes for CASSQEFRGQPQHF.

This clonotype was seen a few times. The V gene is TRBV6-1, the J gene TRBJ2-1; tentative D call: TRBD2 (6 bases). V dropped 7 bases and J dropped 7 bases, with 8 bases sitting between them. The germline V gene has CDR1 MNHNS and CDR2 SASEGT. The CDR3 is made up of 11 amino acids. CDR3 sequence (DNA): TGTGCCAGCACTGGGAGGAATGAGCAGTTCTTC. Amino acid sequence: CASTGRNEQFF.

As to this clonotype: Compared with germline, one end of the junction differs, possibly owing to a read error. The gene calls are TRBV6-4 and TRBJ2-3; 13 bases agree with TRBD2. This CDR3 comprises 15 residues. Germline V gene data show CDR1 as MRHNA and CDR2 as SNTAGT. For the CDR3, the DNA is TGTGCCAGCAGTGGACTAGCGGGAGGCACAGATACGCAGTACTTT. This translates into CASSGLAGGTDTQYF.

The chain is built from TRBV4-2 and TRBJ1-1; D remains unclear. Germline V lookup: CDR1 LGHNA, CDR2 YNFKEQ. The CDR3 is 12 amino acids. Trimming removed 4 bases from V and 7 bases from J, with 10 bases in between. The CDR3 DNA follows: TGTGCCAGCAGCCTGATCCTGAGTGAAGCTTTCTTT. Encoded protein: CASSLILSEAFF.